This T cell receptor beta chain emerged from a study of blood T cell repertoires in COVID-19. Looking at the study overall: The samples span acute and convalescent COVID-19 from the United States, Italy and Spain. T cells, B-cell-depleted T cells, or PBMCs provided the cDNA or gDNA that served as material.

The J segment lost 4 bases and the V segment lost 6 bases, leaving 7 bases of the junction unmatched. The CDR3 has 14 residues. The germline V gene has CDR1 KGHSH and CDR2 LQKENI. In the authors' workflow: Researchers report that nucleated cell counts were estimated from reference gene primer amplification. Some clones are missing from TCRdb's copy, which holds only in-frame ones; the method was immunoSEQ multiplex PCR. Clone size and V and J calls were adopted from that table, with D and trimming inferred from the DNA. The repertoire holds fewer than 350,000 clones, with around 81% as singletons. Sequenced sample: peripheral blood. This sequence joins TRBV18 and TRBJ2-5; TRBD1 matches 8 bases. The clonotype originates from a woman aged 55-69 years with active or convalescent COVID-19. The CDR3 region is CASSRRQGPETQYF. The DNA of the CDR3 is TGTGCCAGCTCCCGCCGACAGGGGCCAGAGACCCAGTACTTC.